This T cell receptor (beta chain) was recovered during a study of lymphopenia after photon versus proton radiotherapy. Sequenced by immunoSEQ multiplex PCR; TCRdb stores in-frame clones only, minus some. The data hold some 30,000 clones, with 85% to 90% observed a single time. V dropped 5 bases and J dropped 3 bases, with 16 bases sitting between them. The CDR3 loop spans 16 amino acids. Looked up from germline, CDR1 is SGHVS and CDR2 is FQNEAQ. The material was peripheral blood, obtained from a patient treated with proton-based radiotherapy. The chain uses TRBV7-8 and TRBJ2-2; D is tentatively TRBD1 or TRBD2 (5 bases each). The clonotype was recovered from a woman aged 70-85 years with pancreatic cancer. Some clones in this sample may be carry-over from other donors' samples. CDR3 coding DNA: TGTGCCAGCAGCAACCGGGACGCCCTGGACACCGGGGAGCTGTTTTTT. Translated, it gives CASSNRDALDTGELFF. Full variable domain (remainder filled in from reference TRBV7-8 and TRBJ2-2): GAGVSQSPRYKVAKRGQDVALRCDPISGHVSLFWYQQALGQGPEFLTYFQNEAQLDKSGLPSDRFFAERPEGSVSTLKIQRTQQEDSAVYLCASSNRDALDTGELFFGEGSRLTVL.